This note documents a single TCR beta chain sequence. Its antigen remains unknown. Sequencing was performed with immunoSEQ multiplex PCR; in TCRdb, only in-frame clones are kept and a portion is missing. The data hold 60,000 to 70,000 clones, with approximately 90% observed a single time. The data were obtained in a study of OX40 agonist ivuxolimab in advanced cancers. Study conclusions and caveats: Averaged across samples, CD8+ T cells carried more expanded clones than CD4+ did.

Patients who had autoimmune disease history or got systemic immunosuppression were left out. CDR1 and CDR2 from the germline V gene are SGHKS and YYEKEE (reference sequence). This CDR3 is 17 amino acids long. Trimming took off 1 base at V and 0 bases at J, with 14 bases between the two ends. The source was CD4+ or CD8+ T cells sorted from blood, collected in a trial of the OX40 agonist ivuxolimab. The chain has TRBV5-5 and TRBJ1-3; D gene uncertain. The TCR originated in an adult with an advanced solid tumor such as melanoma, head and neck, liver or kidney cancer. CDR3 DNA sequence: TGTGCCAGCAGCTTGAATCCCGCCGCCTACTCTGGAAACACCATATATTTT. As protein: CASSLNPAAYSGNTIYF.